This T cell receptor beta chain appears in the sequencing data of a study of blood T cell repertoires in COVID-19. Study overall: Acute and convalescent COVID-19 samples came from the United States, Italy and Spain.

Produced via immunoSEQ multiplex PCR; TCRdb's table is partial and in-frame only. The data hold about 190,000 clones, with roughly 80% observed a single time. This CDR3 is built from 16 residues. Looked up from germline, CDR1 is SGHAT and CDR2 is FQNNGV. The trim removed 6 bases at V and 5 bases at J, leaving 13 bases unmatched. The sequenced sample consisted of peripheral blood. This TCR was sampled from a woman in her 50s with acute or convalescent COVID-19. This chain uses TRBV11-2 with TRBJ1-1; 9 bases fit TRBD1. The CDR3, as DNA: TGTGCCAGCAGGCGGGGACAGGGAGAAAGAAGAACTGAAGCTTTCTTT. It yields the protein CASRRGQGERRTEAFF.